In its sample, the clone carrying this T cell receptor beta chain was seen once. The sample belongs to a study of OX40 agonist ivuxolimab in advanced cancers. Some clones are missing from TCRdb's copy, which holds only in-frame ones; the method was immunoSEQ multiplex PCR. The data contain roughly 24,000 clones, about 88% of them singletons. The CDR3 loop spans 12 amino acids. The germline V gene has CDR1 MGHRA and CDR2 YSYEKL. V lost 5 bases and J lost 6, with 5 bases in between. This material consisted of CD4+ or CD8+ T cells sorted from blood, taken in a trial of the OX40 agonist ivuxolimab. This chain joins TRBV4-1 and TRBJ1-6; D remains unclear. The clonotype originates from an adult with an advanced solid tumor such as melanoma, head and neck, liver or kidney cancer. The CDR3 loop reads CASSERNSPLHF. DNA for the CDR3: TGCGCCAGCAGCGAGCGTAATTCACCCCTCCACTTT.